This T cell receptor (beta chain) was documented in a study of tissue T cells after allogeneic stem cell transplantation. Study-wide results and caveats: Within patients, tissue anatomy strongly shaped TCR repertoire composition. The study did not identify alloreactive or antigen-specific tissue TCRs, and some clones might be persisting host cells. Limitations included a small, clinically heterogeneous cohort and limited sampling depth.

About this clone itself: The antigen remains undetermined.

Sequencing was performed with immunoSEQ multiplex PCR; in TCRdb, only in-frame clones are kept and a portion is missing. Of just over 25,000 clones listed, 91% were seen once; the top ten hold roughly 2%. Germline loops: CDR1 MNHEY, CDR2 SMNVEV (reference sequence). Trimming stripped 5 bases from V and 0 bases from J, with 17 bases between. CDR3 length equals 17 residues. The V and J genes are TRBV27 and TRBJ2-1; D might be TRBD2 (5 bases). This material consisted of blood, taken before transplantation. This clonotype originated in a male donor aged 60 or over who later had graft-versus-host disease after an allogeneic stem cell transplant. CDR3 bases: TGTGCCAGCAGTATCGCGGGCGGCGTGAGCTCCTACAATGAGCAGTTCTTC. This encodes CASSIAGGVSSYNEQFF.